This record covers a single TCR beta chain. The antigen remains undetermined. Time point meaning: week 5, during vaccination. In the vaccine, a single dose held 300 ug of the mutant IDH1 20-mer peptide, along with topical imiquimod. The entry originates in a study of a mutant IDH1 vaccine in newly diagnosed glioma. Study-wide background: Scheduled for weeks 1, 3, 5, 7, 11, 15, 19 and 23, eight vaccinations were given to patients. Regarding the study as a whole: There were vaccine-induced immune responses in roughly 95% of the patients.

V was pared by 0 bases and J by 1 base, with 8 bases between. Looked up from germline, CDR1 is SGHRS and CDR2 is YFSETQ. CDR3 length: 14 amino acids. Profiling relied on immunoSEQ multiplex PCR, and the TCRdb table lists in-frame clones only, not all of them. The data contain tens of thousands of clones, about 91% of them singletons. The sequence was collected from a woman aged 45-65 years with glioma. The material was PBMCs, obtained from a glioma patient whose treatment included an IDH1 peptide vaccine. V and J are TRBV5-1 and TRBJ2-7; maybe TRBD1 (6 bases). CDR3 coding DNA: TGCGCCAGCAGCTTGGTGGGACAATCCTACGAGCAGTACTTC. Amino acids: CASSLVGQSYEQYF.